This T cell receptor (beta chain) was recovered during a study of control samples from healthy donors and cancer patients. V gave up 1 base and J gave up 8 bases; unmatched junction bases: 8. This CDR3 has 15 residues. Germline CDR1 and CDR2: SEHNR and FQNEAQ (reference sequence). The method was immunoSEQ multiplex PCR; TCRdb's version includes in-frame clones alone and lacks a portion of them. The sample contains over 150,000 clones, approximately 94% of which appear only once. Sequences were obtained from blood. The V call is TRBV7-9, the J call TRBJ1-2; 9 bases agree with TRBD1. This TCR came from a woman aged 18-29 years in good health. The CDR3 DNA sequence: TGTGCCAGCAGCTTAGGACCACAGGGGGCGCGGGGCTACACCTTC. It yields the protein CASSLGPQGARGYTF.